Each of the 9 T cell receptor beta chains below was sequenced from the same sample in a study of cytomegalovirus exposure and HLA in healthy donors. Some clones are missing from TCRdb's copy, which holds only in-frame ones; the method was immunoSEQ multiplex PCR. Here the sample spans over 100,000 clones, 85% to 90% being singletons. What was sequenced was PBMCs. Receptors were obtained from a woman aged 18-30 years in good health and CMV-seropositive.

The chain joins TRBV30 to TRBJ2-2; TRBD1 matches at 10 bases. Losses at the gene ends were 7 bases for V and 6 bases for J; bases not matched to a gene: 11. This CDR3 is built from 15 residues. Germline CDR1 and CDR2: GTSNPN and SVGIG (reference sequence). CDR3 protein: CASGSGTGAAGELFF. CDR3 coding DNA: TGTGCCTCTGGAAGTGGGACAGGGGCGGCCGGGGAGCTGTTTTTT. The variable domain in full, with the rest retrieved from reference TRBV30 and TRBJ2-2, is SQTIHQWPATLVQPVGSPLSLECTVEGTSNPNLYWYRQAAGRGLQLLFYSVGIGQISSEVPQNLSASRPQDRQFILSSKKLLLSDSGFYLCASGSGTGAAGELFFGEGSRLTVL.

The CDR3 DNA reads as TGTGCCAGCAGCTCAACAGGGGTTAACACTGAAGCTTTCTTT. This codes for CASSSTGVNTEAFF. The rearrangement joins TRBV5-5 to TRBJ1-1; the match to TRBD1 covers 7 bases. This CDR3 spans 14 amino acids. The V and J ends lost 3 bases and 2 bases, in that order; junction bases with no gene match: 4. The V gene's germline CDR1 is SGHKS and CDR2 YYEKEE (reference sequence).

The V gene is TRBV25-1, the J gene TRBJ1-1; perhaps TRBD1 as D (5 bases). Germline CDR1 reads MGHDK; CDR2 reads SYGVNS. The V end lost 6 bases, the J end lost 0 bases, and 11 bases lay between the germline ends. CDR3 length: 14 residues. For the CDR3, the DNA is TGTGCCAGCAGGATAACAGGCATGAACACTGAAGCTTTCTTT. Translating it yields CASRITGMNTEAFF.

The J gene is TRBJ1-1, the V gene TRBV21-1; TRBD1, the table's D call, was not compared with the DNA. TRBV21-1 represents a pseudogene. This CDR3 is 15 amino acids long. The CDR3 is CASSKVEQGTTEAFF. The CDR3 nucleotides are TGTGCCAGCAGCAAAGTTGAACAGGGGACCACTGAAGCTTTCTTT.

J is TRBJ2-3 and V is TRBV7-9, with D perhaps TRBD1 (6 bases). CDR1 is SEHNR, CDR2 FQNEAQ, per germline (reference sequence). V was shortened by 2 bases and J by 4 bases, with 13 bases between the two germline ends. The CDR3 covers 15 residues. CDR3: CASSLRGSRADTQYF. The CDR3 region has the DNA TGTGCCAGCAGCTTAAGGGGGTCTCGCGCAGATACGCAGTATTTT.

The rearrangement links TRBV6-6 to TRBJ1-5, with no clear D. Trimming left V 2 bases short and J 4 bases short, with 6 bases between. CDR3 length: 13 amino acids. In germline, CDR1 is MNHNY, CDR2 SVGAGI (reference sequence). The chain's CDR3 is CASSYRQNQPQHF. CDR3 sequence (DNA): TGTGCCAGCAGTTACAGACAAAATCAGCCCCAGCATTTT.

V gene TRBV18 combines with J gene TRBJ1-5; TRBD1 matches 7 bases. CDR3 size: 13 residues. Germline-derived CDR1 and CDR2 are KGHSH and LQKENI. The junction had 7 bases not matched to a gene; V was cut back by 9 bases and J by 5 bases. The CDR3 sequence: CASKQGLDQPQHF. DNA for the CDR3: TGTGCCAGTAAACAGGGGCTCGATCAGCCCCAGCATTTT.

This chain connects TRBV7-2 to TRBJ2-7; 7 bases line up with TRBD2. V was pared by 1 base and J by 2 bases, with 5 bases of the junction left unmatched. The CDR3 length is 15 residues. The V gene's germline CDR1 is SGHTA and CDR2 FQGNSA. In nucleotides, the CDR3 is TGTGCCAGCAGCTTAGTTTCGCGGGGGACCTACGAGCAGTACTTC. Amino acid sequence: CASSLVSRGTYEQYF.

The chain combines TRBV6-6 with TRBJ2-1; 10 positions agree with TRBD2. V gave up 6 bases and J gave up 7 bases; unmatched junction bases: 9. In germline, CDR1 is MNHNY, CDR2 SVGAGI (reference sequence). The CDR3 length is 15 residues. As DNA, the CDR3 is TGTGCCAGCAGACACAGCGGGAGGGAGGGAAATGAGCAGTTCTTC. Residues: CASRHSGREGNEQFF.